Following are 18 T cell receptor beta chains from one sample sequenced in a study of CD8 T cells in ankylosing spondylitis. TCRdb re-derived calls from the 5' RACE reads in MiXCR, one entry per CDR3 protein. The table shows 40,000 or so distinct CDR3 sequences, with 9.5% to 11% occurring only once. The sequencing input was blood, either unsorted or a sorted T cell fraction (not recorded which). These receptor sequences come from a male donor with ankylosing spondylitis or in good health (not recorded which).

This clonotype was seen ten or more times. The J gene is TRBJ2-7, the V gene TRBV5-1; 9 positions agree with TRBD1. The CDR3 is 14 amino acids. CDR1 and CDR2 from the germline V gene are SGHRS and YFSETQ. With V trimmed by 5 bases and J by 5 bases, 8 bases remained unmatched. The DNA of the CDR3 is TGCGCCAGCAGGCCGACAGGGGGACTTCACGAGCAGTACTTC. It codes for CASRPTGGLHEQYF.

This clonotype was observed many times. This chain links TRBV7-2 with TRBJ1-1, with D hard to call. The CDR3 runs 13 residues. V dropped 2 bases and J dropped 4 bases, with 8 bases sitting between them. Per germline, CDR1 SGHTA and CDR2 FQGNSA. CDR3 in DNA: TGTGCCAGCAGCTTATCGCATGGCACTGAAGCTTTCTTT. Translation: CASSLSHGTEAFF.

The V and J genes are TRBV5-5 and TRBJ2-7, with 8 bases identical to TRBD1. With 4 bases clipped from V and 2 bases from J, the junction kept 8 bases outside the gene matches. CDR1 and CDR2 from the germline V gene are SGHKS and YYEKEE (reference sequence). The length of the CDR3 is 15 residues. CDR3: CASSLTGQVPYEQYF. In DNA, the CDR3 is TGTGCCAGCAGCCTAACGGGACAGGTCCCCTACGAGCAGTACTTC.

This clonotype was seen at least ten times. The chain carries TRBV12-3 or TRBV12-4 and TRBJ2-6; D ambiguous. The CDR3 consists of 14 residues. V lost 7 bases and J lost 0, with 7 bases in between. The CDR3 nucleotides are TGTGCCAGCAATAGTGACTCTGGGGCCAACGTCCTGACTTTC. It is translated as CASNSDSGANVLTF.

This clonotype was observed many times. The chain has TRBV20-1 and TRBJ1-1, with D unresolved. Germline CDR1 reads DFQATT; CDR2 reads SNEGSKA (reference sequence). The CDR3 has 14 amino acids. Trimming left V 0 bases short and J 1 base short, with 9 bases between. The CDR3 region is CSARDGPANTEAFF. CDR3 in DNA: TGCAGTGCTAGAGATGGTCCGGCGAACACTGAAGCTTTCTTT.

This clonotype was detected many times. The J gene is TRBJ1-5, the V gene TRBV4-1; D is undetermined. This CDR3 has 14 residues. Germline V lookup: CDR1 MGHRA, CDR2 YSYEKL. The V and J ends lost 3 bases and 3 bases respectively, with 9 bases between them. CDR3 DNA sequence: TGCGCCAGCAGCCAGTGGGTTATCAATCAGCCCCAGCATTTT. This translates into CASSQWVINQPQHF.

This clonotype was found many times. CDR3 sequence reads: CASSPPPAEETQYF. CDR3 coding DNA: TGTGCCAGCTCACCACCACCAGCAGAAGAGACCCAGTACTTC. V gene TRBV18 combines with J gene TRBJ2-5; no firm D call. The CDR3 is 14 amino acids. Germline values: CDR1 KGHSH, CDR2 LQKENI. The V end lost 0 bases, the J end lost 3 bases, and 8 bases lay between the germline ends.

Many counts were recorded for this clonotype. The gene calls are TRBV29-1 and TRBJ1-5, with unresolved D. V shed 7 bases and J shed 0 bases, with 10 bases lying between them. The CDR3 spans 13 residues. Germline assignment: CDR1 SQVTM and CDR2 ANQGSEA. In DNA, the CDR3 is TGCAGCGCTTCGGACGGTAGCAATCAGCCCCAGCATTTT. Translating it yields CSASDGSNQPQHF.

This clonotype was picked up many times. The chain recombines TRBV29-1 with TRBJ1-2, with D possibly TRBD1 on 5 matching bases. Trimming took off 0 bases at V and 3 bases at J, with 20 bases between the two ends. The CDR3 has 17 amino acids. CDR1 SQVTM and CDR2 ANQGSEA come from the germline V gene. CDR3 in amino acids: CSVEDFQAGLTDYGYTF. CDR3 sequence (DNA): TGCAGCGTTGAAGATTTTCAGGCAGGGTTGACGGACTATGGCTACACCTTC.

This clonotype occurred many times. The rearrangement uses TRBV5-1 and TRBJ1-1, with D possibly being TRBD1 (5 bases). V was clipped by 3 bases and J by 1 base, with 16 bases between them. The CDR3 extends over 16 amino acids. Germline V gene data show CDR1 as SGHRS and CDR2 as YFSETQ. DNA for the CDR3: TGCGCCAGCAGCTCCTTCACAGCCGGGGCGAACACTGAAGCTTTCTTT. It translates to CASSSFTAGANTEAFF.

This clonotype was recorded many times. The chain is built from TRBV25-1 and TRBJ2-3; 11 positions agree with TRBD2. This CDR3 region has 16 residues. Unmatched junction bases numbered 3, after V lost 3 bases and J lost 1 base. Germline CDR1 MGHDK, CDR2 SYGVNS. The CDR3 nucleotides are TGTGCCAGCAGTGAGCTACTAGCGGGGGGCACAGATACGCAGTATTTT. This translates into CASSELLAGGTDTQYF.

This clonotype was seen only a few times. V gene TRBV11-2 combines with J gene TRBJ2-1; 8 nucleotides line up with TRBD1. V shed 4 bases, J shed 4 bases, and the junction held 12 bases outside the gene matches. This CDR3 is 17 amino acids long. Germline CDR1 and CDR2: SGHAT and FQNNGV. CDR3 protein: CASSSGGAGQVYNEQFF. CDR3 DNA: TGTGCCAGCAGCTCCGGTGGTGCGGGACAGGTATACAATGAGCAGTTCTTC.

This chain connects TRBV25-1 to TRBJ1-2, with 9 nucleotides matching TRBD1. Per germline, CDR1 MGHDK and CDR2 SYGVNS. This CDR3 is 16 amino acids long. J lost 6 bases, V lost 2 bases, and 10 bases had no gene match. DNA of the CDR3: TGTGCCAGCAGTGAAAGGGGGAACAGGGGGCGCGATGGCTACACCTTC. The encoded protein is CASSERGNRGRDGYTF.

This clonotype has ten or more counts. The CDR3 DNA is TGCAGTGCTACCCGGCAGGGAGGAACTGAAGCTTTCTTT. Its protein product is CSATRQGGTEAFF. The chain is built from TRBV20-1 and TRBJ1-1, with TRBD1 as a possible D gene (5 bases). V lost 4 bases to trimming and J lost 5 bases, with 14 bases between them. Germline V gene sequence: CDR1 DFQATT, CDR2 SNEGSKA (reference sequence). There are 13 residues in the CDR3.

Many counts were recorded for this clonotype. The rearrangement uses TRBV5-1 and TRBJ1-3; D unclear. Trimming removed 0 bases from V and 9 bases from J, with 10 bases in between. This CDR3 spans 13 amino acids. Looked up from germline, CDR1 is SGHRS and CDR2 is YFSETQ. The CDR3 sequence is CASSLAGDSTIYF. CDR3 DNA: TGCGCCAGCAGCTTGGCCGGAGATAGCACCATATATTTT.

In regard to this clonotype: This may stem from a read error, because a much larger clone lies one nucleotide away. The chain employs TRBV10-2 and TRBJ1-6; D gene unclear. CDR1 is WSHSY, CDR2 SAAADI, per germline. Trimming cost V 6 bases and J 6 bases, with 12 bases left between them. This CDR3 is built from 14 residues. DNA for the CDR3: TGCGCCAGCAGAGAGGTCAGATCTAATTCACCCCTCCACTTT. Protein sequence: CASREVRSNSPLHF.

This clonotype appeared many times. The chain has TRBV27 and TRBJ1-5, with D perhaps TRBD1 (6 bases). CDR3 length: 14 amino acids. V shed 2 bases and J shed 6 bases, with 11 bases lying between them. CDR1 and CDR2 from the germline V gene are MNHEY and SMNVEV (reference sequence). CDR3 sequence: CASSLSGGGQPQHF. As DNA, the CDR3 is TGTGCCAGCAGTTTAAGCGGGGGCGGTCAGCCCCAGCATTTT.

This clonotype was recorded many times. The chain has TRBV27 and TRBJ1-2; 7 nucleotides align to TRBD1. V lost 4 bases, J lost 7 bases, and 15 bases stayed unmatched. CDR1 is MNHEY and CDR2 is SMNVEV in the germline V gene (reference sequence). The CDR3 has 16 residues. CDR3 nucleotide sequence: TGTGCCAGCAGTTCTAGGGGGGTTTTAGGGGGCCGTGGCTACACCTTC. The encoded protein is CASSSRGVLGGRGYTF.